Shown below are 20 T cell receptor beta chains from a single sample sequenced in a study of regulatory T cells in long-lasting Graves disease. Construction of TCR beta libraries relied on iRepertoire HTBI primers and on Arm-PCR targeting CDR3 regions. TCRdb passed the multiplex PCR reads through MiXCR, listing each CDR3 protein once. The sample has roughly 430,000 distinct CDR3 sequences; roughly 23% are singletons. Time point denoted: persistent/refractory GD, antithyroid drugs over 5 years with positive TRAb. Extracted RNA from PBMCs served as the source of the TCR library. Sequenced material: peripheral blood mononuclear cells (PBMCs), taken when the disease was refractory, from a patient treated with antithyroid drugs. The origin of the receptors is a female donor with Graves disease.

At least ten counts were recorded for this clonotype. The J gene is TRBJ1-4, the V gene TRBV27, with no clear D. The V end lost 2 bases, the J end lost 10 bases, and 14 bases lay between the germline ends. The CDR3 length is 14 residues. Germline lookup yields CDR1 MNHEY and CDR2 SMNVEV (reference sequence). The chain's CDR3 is CASSLKVPGGKLFF. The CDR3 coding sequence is TGTGCCAGCAGTTTAAAGGTGCCCGGCGGAAAACTGTTTTTT.

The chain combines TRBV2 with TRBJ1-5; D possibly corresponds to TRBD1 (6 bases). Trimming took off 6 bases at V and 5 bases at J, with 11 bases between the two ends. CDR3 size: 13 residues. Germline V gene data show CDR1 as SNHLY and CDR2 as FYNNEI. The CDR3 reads CASRPEGDQPQHF. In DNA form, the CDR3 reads TGTGCCAGCAGGCCGGAGGGGGATCAGCCCCAGCATTTT.

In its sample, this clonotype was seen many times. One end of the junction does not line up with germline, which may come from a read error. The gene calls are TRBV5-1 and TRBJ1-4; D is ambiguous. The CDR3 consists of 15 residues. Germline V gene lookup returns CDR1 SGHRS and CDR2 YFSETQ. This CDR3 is CASSIGRGGNEKLFF. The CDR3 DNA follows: TGTGCCAGCAGCATCGGACGGGGAGGTAATGAAAAACTGTTTTTT. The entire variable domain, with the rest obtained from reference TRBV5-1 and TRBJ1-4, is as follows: KAGVTQTPRYLIKTRGQQVTLSCSPISGHRSVSWYQQTPGQGLQFLFEYFSETQRNKGNFPGRFSGRQFSNSRSEMNVSTLELGDSALYLCASSIGRGGNEKLFFGSGTQLSVL.

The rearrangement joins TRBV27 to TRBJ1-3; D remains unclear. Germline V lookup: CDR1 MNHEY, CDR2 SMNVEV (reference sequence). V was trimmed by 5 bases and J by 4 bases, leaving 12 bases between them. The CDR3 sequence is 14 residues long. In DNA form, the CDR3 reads TGTGCCAGCAGTCCTTCCGACCGGGGAAACACCATATATTTT. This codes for CASSPSDRGNTIYF.

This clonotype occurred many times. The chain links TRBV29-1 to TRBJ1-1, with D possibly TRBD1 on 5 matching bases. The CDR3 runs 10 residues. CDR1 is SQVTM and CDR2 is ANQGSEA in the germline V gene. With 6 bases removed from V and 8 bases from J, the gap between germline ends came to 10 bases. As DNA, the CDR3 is TGCAGCGTACTGACAGAAGAAGCTTTCTTT. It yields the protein CSVLTEEAFF.

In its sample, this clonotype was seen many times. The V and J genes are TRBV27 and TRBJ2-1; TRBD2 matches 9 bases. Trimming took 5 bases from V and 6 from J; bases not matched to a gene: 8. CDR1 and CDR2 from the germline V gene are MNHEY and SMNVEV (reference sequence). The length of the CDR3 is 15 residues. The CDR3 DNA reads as TGTGCCAGCAGTGTGACTAGCGGAGCCATCAATGAGCAGTTCTTC. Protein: CASSVTSGAINEQFF.

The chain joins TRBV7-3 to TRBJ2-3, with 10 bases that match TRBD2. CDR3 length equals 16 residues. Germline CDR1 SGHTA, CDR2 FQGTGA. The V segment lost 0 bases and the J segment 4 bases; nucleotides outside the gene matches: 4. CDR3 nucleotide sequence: TGTGCCAGCAGCTTAACTCTAGCGGGAGAGGCAGATACGCAGTATTTT. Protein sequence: CASSLTLAGEADTQYF.

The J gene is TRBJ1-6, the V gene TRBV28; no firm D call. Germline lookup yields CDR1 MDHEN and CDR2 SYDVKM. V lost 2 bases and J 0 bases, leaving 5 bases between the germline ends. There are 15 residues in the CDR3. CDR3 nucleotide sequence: TGTGCCAGCAGTTTAGACGGCTCCTATAATTCACCCCTCCACTTT. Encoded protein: CASSLDGSYNSPLHF.

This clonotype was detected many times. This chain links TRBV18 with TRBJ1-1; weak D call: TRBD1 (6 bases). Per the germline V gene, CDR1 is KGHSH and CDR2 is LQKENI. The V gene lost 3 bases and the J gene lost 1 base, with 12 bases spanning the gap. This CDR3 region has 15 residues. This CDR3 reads CASSPPSTGNTEAFF. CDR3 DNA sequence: TGTGCCAGCTCACCCCCCTCGACAGGGAACACTGAAGCTTTCTTT.

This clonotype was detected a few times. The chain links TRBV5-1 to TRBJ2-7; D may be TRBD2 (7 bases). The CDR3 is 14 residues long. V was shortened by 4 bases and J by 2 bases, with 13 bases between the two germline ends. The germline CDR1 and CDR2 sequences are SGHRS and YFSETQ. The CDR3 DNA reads TGCGCCAGCAGCACTAACGGGGGGCCCTACGAGCAGTACTTC. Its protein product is CASSTNGGPYEQYF. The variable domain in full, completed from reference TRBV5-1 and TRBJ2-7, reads KAGVTQTPRYLIKTRGQQVTLSCSPISGHRSVSWYQQTPGQGLQFLFEYFSETQRNKGNFPGRFSGRQFSNSRSEMNVSTLELGDSALYLCASSTNGGPYEQYFGPGTRLTVT.

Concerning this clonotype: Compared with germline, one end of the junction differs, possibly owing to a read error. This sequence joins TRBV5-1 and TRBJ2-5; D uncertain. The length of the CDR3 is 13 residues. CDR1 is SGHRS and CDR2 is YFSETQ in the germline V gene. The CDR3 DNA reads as TGTGCCAGCAGCTTAAGGCAGGAAGAGACCCAGTACTTC. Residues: CASSLRQEETQYF.

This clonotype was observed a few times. CDR3: CASSSGQPEETQYF. CDR3 DNA: TGCGCCAGCAGCTCGGGACAGCCCGAAGAGACCCAGTACTTC. This rearrangement joins TRBV5-1 to TRBJ2-5; TRBD1 matches at 7 bases. Per germline, CDR1 SGHRS and CDR2 YFSETQ. The length of the CDR3 is 14 residues. J gave up 3 bases and V 3 bases, and 5 bases lay outside the gene matches.

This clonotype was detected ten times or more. The CDR3 region is CASSEGVDFNYGYTF. CDR3 nucleotides: TGTGCCAGCAGTGAGGGGGTTGATTTTAACTATGGCTACACCTTC. The chain has TRBV2 and TRBJ1-2; a weak D match, TRBD1 (5 bases). V was cut by 3 bases and J by 1 base, with 12 bases left in between. CDR1 and CDR2 from the germline V gene are SNHLY and FYNNEI. The CDR3 contains 15 residues.

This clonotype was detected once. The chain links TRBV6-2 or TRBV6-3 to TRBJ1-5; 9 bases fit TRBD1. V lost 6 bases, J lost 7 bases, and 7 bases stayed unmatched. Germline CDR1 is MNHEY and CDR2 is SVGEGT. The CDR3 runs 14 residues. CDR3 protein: CASSWTGVGQPQHF. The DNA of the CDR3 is TGTGCCAGCAGCTGGACAGGGGTTGGGCAGCCCCAGCATTTT.

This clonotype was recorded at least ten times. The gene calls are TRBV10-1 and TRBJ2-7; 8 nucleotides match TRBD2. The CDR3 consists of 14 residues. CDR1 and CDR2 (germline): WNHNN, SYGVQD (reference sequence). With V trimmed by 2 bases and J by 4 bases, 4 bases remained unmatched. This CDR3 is CASSETSGAYEQYF. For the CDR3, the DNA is TGCGCCAGCAGTGAGACTAGCGGAGCTTACGAGCAGTACTTC.

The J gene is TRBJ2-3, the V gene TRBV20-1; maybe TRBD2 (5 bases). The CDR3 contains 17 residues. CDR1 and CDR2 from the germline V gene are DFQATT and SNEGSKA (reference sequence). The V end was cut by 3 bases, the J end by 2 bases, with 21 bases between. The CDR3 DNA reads TGCAGTGCTAGTAGTGTGTCCCGGGAATACTTCACAGATACGCAGTATTTT. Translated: CSASSVSREYFTDTQYF.

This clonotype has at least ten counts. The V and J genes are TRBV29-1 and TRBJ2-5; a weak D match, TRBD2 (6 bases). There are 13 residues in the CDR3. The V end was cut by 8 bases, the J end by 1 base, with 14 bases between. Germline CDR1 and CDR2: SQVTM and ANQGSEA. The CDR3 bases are TGCAGCTCTACCTTCGGGAGCCAAGAGACCCAGTACTTC. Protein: CSSTFGSQETQYF.

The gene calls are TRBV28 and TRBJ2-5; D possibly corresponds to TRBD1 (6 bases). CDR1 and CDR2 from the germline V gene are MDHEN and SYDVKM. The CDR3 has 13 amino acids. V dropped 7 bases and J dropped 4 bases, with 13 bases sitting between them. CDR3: CASTTTGLETQYF. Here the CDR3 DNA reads TGTGCCAGCACCACAACAGGGTTAGAGACCCAGTACTTC. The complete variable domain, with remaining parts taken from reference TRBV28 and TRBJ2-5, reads DVKVTQSSRYLVKRTGEKVFLECVQDMDHENMFWYRQDPGLGLRLIYFSYDVKMKEKGDIPEGYSVSREKKERFSLILESASTNQTSMYLCASTTTGLETQYFGPGTRLLVL.

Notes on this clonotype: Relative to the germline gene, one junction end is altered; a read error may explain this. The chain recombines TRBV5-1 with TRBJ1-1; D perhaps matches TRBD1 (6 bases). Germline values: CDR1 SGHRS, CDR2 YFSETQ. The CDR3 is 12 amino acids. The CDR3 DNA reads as TGTGCCAGCAGGAGGGGGAGTTCTGAAGCTTTCTTT. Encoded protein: CASRRGSSEAFF.

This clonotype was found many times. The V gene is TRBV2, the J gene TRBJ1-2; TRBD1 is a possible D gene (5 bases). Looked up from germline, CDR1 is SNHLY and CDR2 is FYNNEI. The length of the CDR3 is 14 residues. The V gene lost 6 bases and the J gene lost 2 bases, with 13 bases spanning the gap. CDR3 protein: CASRQPDSNYGYTF. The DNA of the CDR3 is TGTGCCAGCAGGCAACCAGACAGCAACTATGGCTACACCTTC.